The T cell receptor beta chain described here comes from a study of cytomegalovirus exposure and HLA in healthy donors. Regarding the study as a whole: The authors enumerated around 150 TCR beta chains as linked to cytomegalovirus.

V gave up 6 bases and J gave up 6 bases; unmatched junction bases: 9. Germline loops: CDR1 SEHNR, CDR2 FQNEAQ (reference sequence). CDR3 length: 14 residues. Method: immunoSEQ multiplex PCR; TCRdb's copy keeps in-frame clones and lacks some. The table has 300,000 to 400,000 clones, around 90% seen once; the top ten hold over 0.9%. Note on this clone: Its target is not known.

The sequencing sample was made of PBMCs. The V call is TRBV7-9, the J call TRBJ2-5; the match to TRBD2 covers 8 bases. This sequence was found in a man between 25 and 39 years old in good health and CMV-seronegative. CDR3 residues: CASRELAGTQTQYF. The CDR3 nucleotides read TGTGCCAGCAGGGAATTAGCGGGGACACAGACCCAGTACTTC.